This T cell receptor (beta chain) was sequenced for a study of shared clonotypes between healthy human individuals. At the level of the study: A couple of women and a few men aged 18 to 49 made up the donors.

The germline V gene has CDR1 SGHRS and CDR2 YFSETQ. V was pared by 0 bases and J by 1 base, with 2 bases of the junction left unmatched. This CDR3 contains 16 residues. Sorted-subset replicate PCRs used 150 to 200 ng DNA, approximately 33,000 T cell genomes. Sequenced by immunoSEQ multiplex PCR; TCRdb stores in-frame clones only, minus some. Of about 800,000 clones in the sample, just over 95% are singletons; the top ten hold about 0.21%. Naive CD8 populations comprised CD45RO-negative cells positively selected for CCR7, excluding terminally differentiated effector memory CD45RA+ cells. The receptor was isolated from a man aged 25-40 years in good health. Sequencing was done on a sample of naive CD8+ T cells sorted from blood. The V call is TRBV5-1, the J call TRBJ2-3; 10 bases are a match to TRBD2. The CDR3 is CASSLETSGGTDTQYF. The CDR3 nucleotides are TGCGCCAGCAGCTTGGAAACTAGCGGGGGCACAGATACGCAGTATTTT.